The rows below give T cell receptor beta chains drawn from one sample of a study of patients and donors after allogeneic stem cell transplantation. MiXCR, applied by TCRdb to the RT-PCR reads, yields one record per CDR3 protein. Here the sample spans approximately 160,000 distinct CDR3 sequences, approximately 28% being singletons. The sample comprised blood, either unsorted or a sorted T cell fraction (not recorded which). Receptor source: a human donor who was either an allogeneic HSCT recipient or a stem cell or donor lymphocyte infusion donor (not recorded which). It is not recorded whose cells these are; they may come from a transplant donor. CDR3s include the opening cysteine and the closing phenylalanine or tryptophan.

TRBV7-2	CASSPLGQEKLFF
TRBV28	CASSPNGVAKNIQYF
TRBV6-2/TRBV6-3	CASATPYRAGAGELFF
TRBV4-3	CASSQEDRGLTEAFF
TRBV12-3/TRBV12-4	CATQSTGAEETQYF
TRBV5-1	CASSTGTGFEKLFF
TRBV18	CASSQGGDQPQHF
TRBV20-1	CSARDHRGGPHNEQFF
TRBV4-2	CASSQETITDTQYF
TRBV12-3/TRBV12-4	CASSFRGGSSYNEQFF
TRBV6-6	CASSPPSPGGETQYF
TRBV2	CASSEMGSPLHF
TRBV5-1	CASSLGMNTEAFF
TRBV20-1	CSAGGGSTYEQYF
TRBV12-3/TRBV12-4	CASSWDLSLSYNEQFF
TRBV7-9	CASVPVNEQFF
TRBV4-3	CASSQDWGTGYNEQFF
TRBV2	CASSDVTGKTEAFF
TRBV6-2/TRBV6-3	CASSYRMVEAFF
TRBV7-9	CASSWGMTADTQYF
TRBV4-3	CASSHGTGGIEKLFF
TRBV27	CASSYGRAAGELFF
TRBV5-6	CASSLESTSSYNSPLHF
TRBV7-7	CASSPGQGTEQYF
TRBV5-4	CASSLGVRVRTYNEQFF
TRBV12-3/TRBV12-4	CASSLVTKAGGSNQPQHF
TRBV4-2	CASSRHGGTGNQPQHF
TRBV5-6	CASSFPEWGNEQFF
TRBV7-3	CASSLKGLVQRQFF
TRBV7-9	CASSAIVSYGYTF
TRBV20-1	CSAPDRGLSTDTQYF
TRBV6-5	CATRRPQETQYF
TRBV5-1	CASSLDLAHSISTDTQYF
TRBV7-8	CASTPGGEQFF
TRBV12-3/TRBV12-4	CASSFGPGNTIYF
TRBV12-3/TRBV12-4	CASRGTSGNYEQYF
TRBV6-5	CASSYGVVPTDTQYF
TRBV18	CASSIRVSNTGELFF
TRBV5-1	CASSSGGVGNEQYF
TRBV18	CASSPGTRFEAFF
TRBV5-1	CASSLEGGYGYTF
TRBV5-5	CASSLLVWDEQFF
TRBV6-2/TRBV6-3	CASSLGGMDTQYF
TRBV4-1	CASSSSKVTEAFF
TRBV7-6	CASSLGASELTGELFF
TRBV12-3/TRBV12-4	CASMGQGGQPQHF
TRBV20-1	CSAGGTNQPQHF
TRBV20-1	CSATKSYNEQFF
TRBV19	CACSDGLAGGVSYNEQFF
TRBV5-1	CASSFDRGGTYEQYF